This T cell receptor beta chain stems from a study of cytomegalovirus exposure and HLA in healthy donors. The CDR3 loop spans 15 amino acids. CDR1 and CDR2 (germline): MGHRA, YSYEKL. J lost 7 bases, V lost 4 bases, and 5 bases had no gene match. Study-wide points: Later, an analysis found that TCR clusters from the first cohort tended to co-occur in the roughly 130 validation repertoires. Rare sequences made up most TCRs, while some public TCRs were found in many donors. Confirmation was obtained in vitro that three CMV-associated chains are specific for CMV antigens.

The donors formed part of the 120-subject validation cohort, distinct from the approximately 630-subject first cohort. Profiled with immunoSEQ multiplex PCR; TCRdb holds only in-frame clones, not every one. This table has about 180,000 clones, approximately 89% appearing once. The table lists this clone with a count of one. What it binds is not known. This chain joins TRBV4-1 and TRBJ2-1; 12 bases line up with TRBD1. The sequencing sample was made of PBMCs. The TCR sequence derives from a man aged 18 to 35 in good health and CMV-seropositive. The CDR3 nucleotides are TGCGCCAGCAGCCTGGGACAGGGGGCGCGGAATGAGCAGTTCTTC. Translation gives CASSLGQGARNEQFF.